The following is a T cell receptor (beta chain) sequence with its context. Antigen: not known. Data came from immunoSEQ multiplex PCR; TCRdb stores just in-frame clones and leaves some out. The sample has 65,000 to 80,000 clones, over 75% seen once. Blood samples were obtained at baseline, cycle 4 day 1, and cycle 7 day 1. The data were obtained in a study of OX40 agonist ivuxolimab in advanced cancers. On the study more broadly: Among those enrolled, mean age was about 60 years (range 23 to 79) and 75% to 90% were male. Treatment received earlier with anti-PD-1, anti-PD-L1 or anti-CTLA-4 agents was allowed, and less than 45% had some. Findings of the study overall: CD8+ T cells (on average) carried more expanded clones than CD4+ T cells.

The sequence derives from an adult with an advanced solid tumor such as melanoma, head and neck, liver or kidney cancer. Sample: CD4+ or CD8+ T cells sorted from blood, taken in a trial of the OX40 agonist ivuxolimab.

CDR3 loop: CAWSGVSYNEQFF. The CDR3 DNA sequence: TGTGCCTGGTCCGGGGTCTCCTACAATGAGCAGTTCTTC. This chain uses TRBV30 with TRBJ2-1; weak D call: TRBD2 (5 bases). The germline V gene has CDR1 GTSNPN and CDR2 SVGIG (reference sequence). The CDR3 spans 13 residues. V shed 5 bases and J shed 0 bases, with 8 bases lying between them. The whole variable domain, remainder taken from reference TRBV30 and TRBJ2-1, is SQTIHQWPATLVQPVGSPLSLECTVEGTSNPNLYWYRQAAGRGLQLLFYSVGIGQISSEVPQNLSASRPQDRQFILSSKKLLLSDSGFYLCAWSGVSYNEQFFGPGTRLTVL.